Below, 20 T cell receptor beta chains from the same sample are listed, as sequenced in a study of early T cells in non-severe SARS-CoV-2 infection. TCRdb used MiXCR to reprocess the 5' RACE reads, holding one entry per CDR3 protein. The table lists roughly 80,000 distinct CDR3 sequences, about 16% of them singletons, with 2.9% in the top ten. Input material: whole blood. All receptors derive from an adult who was a healthcare worker with PCR-confirmed SARS-CoV-2 infection or an uninfected control (not recorded which).

This clonotype occurred a few times. The chain has TRBV28 and TRBJ2-1; 8 bases fit TRBD2. This CDR3 is built from 17 residues. Trimming cost V 4 bases and J 0 bases; bases outside gene matches: 8. Germline-derived CDR1 and CDR2 are MDHEN and SYDVKM. The CDR3 protein is CASSSYTGTSSYNEQFF. CDR3 bases: TGTGCCAGCAGTTCATATACCGGGACTAGCTCCTACAATGAGCAGTTCTTC.

This clonotype was counted a few times. This rearrangement joins TRBV18 to TRBJ2-1; 7 positions match TRBD2. J lost 3 bases, V lost 3 bases, and 11 bases had no gene match. This CDR3 has 17 residues. Germline lookup yields CDR1 KGHSH and CDR2 LQKENI. The CDR3 sequence is CASSPEGLTVYYNEQFF. CDR3 in DNA: TGTGCCAGCTCACCTGAGGGACTAACTGTGTACTACAATGAGCAGTTCTTC.

This clonotype was found many times. The V call is TRBV12-3 or TRBV12-4, the J call TRBJ2-7, with 11 positions matching TRBD2. Unmatched junction bases numbered 4, after V lost 5 bases and J lost 4 bases. This CDR3 is 14 amino acids long. The CDR3 sequence is CASSPTSGSYEQYF. CDR3 coding DNA: TGTGCCAGCAGTCCAACTAGCGGGAGTTACGAGCAGTACTTC.

In its sample, this clonotype was seen many times. This sequence joins TRBV7-9 and TRBJ2-7; 8 nucleotides line up with TRBD2. The ends lost 5 bases at V and 6 bases at J; junction bases unmatched: 9. Germline CDR1 and CDR2: SEHNR and FQNEAQ (reference sequence). This CDR3 has 14 residues. The CDR3 DNA reads TGTGCCAGCAGCCCGGGGGGGGTCCTCGCCGAGCAGTACTTC. Protein sequence: CASSPGGVLAEQYF.

The V gene is TRBV27, the J gene TRBJ1-1; D is perhaps TRBD1 (6 bases). Germline CDR1 is MNHEY and CDR2 is SMNVEV (reference sequence). The CDR3 runs 17 residues. Trimming took 2 bases from V and 5 from J, leaving 21 bases between them. CDR3 sequence: CASSLGLRGALGTEAFF. CDR3 sequence (DNA): TGTGCCAGCAGTTTAGGCCTCCGGGGGGCGCTCGGGACTGAAGCTTTCTTT.

In this sample, this clonotype turned up a few times. J is TRBJ2-2 and V is TRBV7-3; TRBD2 agrees at 7 bases. V dropped 5 bases and J dropped 0; count of bases not matched to a gene: 6. Per the germline V gene, CDR1 is SGHTA and CDR2 is FQGTGA. The CDR3 has 16 amino acids. CDR3 residues: CASSPLSGTNTGELFF. The CDR3 DNA reads TGTGCCAGCAGCCCACTGAGCGGGACGAACACCGGGGAGCTGTTTTTT.

This chain links TRBV2 with TRBJ2-1; TRBD2 is a possible D gene (5 bases). The V and J ends lost 3 bases and 10 bases respectively, with 13 bases between them. The length of the CDR3 is 13 residues. Germline V gene lookup returns CDR1 SNHLY and CDR2 FYNNEI. The CDR3 here is CASSDGLIREQFF. The CDR3 coding sequence is TGTGCCAGCAGTGATGGACTGATCCGGGAGCAGTTCTTC.

This chain uses TRBV5-1 with TRBJ1-1; no clear D. Looked up from germline, CDR1 is SGHRS and CDR2 is YFSETQ. Trimming cost V 2 bases and J 1 base, with 12 bases left between them. The CDR3 totals 15 residues. CDR3 coding DNA: TGCGCCAGCAGCTTATCAAGGGAGAGGAACACTGAAGCTTTCTTT. Amino acids: CASSLSRERNTEAFF.

This clonotype was seen a handful of times. V and J are TRBV7-3 and TRBJ2-2; 7 nucleotides agree with TRBD1. The length of the CDR3 is 15 residues. Germline assignment: CDR1 SGHTA and CDR2 FQGTGA. The trim removed 1 base at V and 10 bases at J, leaving 9 bases unmatched. The CDR3 sequence: CASSLNTGVGKELFF. The CDR3 DNA follows: TGTGCCAGCAGCTTAAATACAGGGGTTGGAAAGGAGCTGTTTTTT. Drawing the rest from reference TRBV7-3 and TRBJ2-2, the complete variable domain is GAGVSQTPSNKVTEKGKYVELRCDPISGHTALYWYRQSLGQGPEFLIYFQGTGAADDSGLPNDRFFAVRPEGSVSTLKIQRTERGDSAVYLCASSLNTGVGKELFFGEGSRLTVL.

This clonotype has a handful of counts. The chain carries TRBV20-1 and TRBJ2-7, with 8 bases identical to TRBD1. Germline assignment: CDR1 DFQATT and CDR2 SNEGSKA (reference sequence). The ends lost 5 bases at V and 2 bases at J; junction bases unmatched: 8. This CDR3 is built from 14 residues. Written as DNA, the CDR3 is TGCAGTGCTTCACCCAGGGGGCTAACCTACGAGCAGTACTTC. Its protein is CSASPRGLTYEQYF.

The chain combines TRBV7-6 with TRBJ2-3; 8 bases match TRBD1. Germline V gene lookup returns CDR1 SGHVS and CDR2 FNYEAQ. This CDR3 is built from 13 residues. Trimming cost V 3 bases and J 13 bases; bases outside gene matches: 9. The CDR3 is CASSFWTGPVEYF. The CDR3 DNA sequence: TGTGCCAGCAGCTTTTGGACAGGGCCAGTGGAGTATTTT.

The rearrangement joins TRBV5-6 to TRBJ2-3, with TRBD1 identical over 7 bases. Losses at the gene ends were 0 bases for V and 7 bases for J; bases not matched to a gene: 8. The germline V gene encodes CDR1 SGHDT and CDR2 YYEEEE. There are 15 residues in the CDR3. The CDR3 is CASSLARRQGHTQYF. The DNA for the CDR3 is TGTGCCAGCAGCTTGGCAAGGCGACAGGGCCATACGCAGTATTTT.

CDR3 DNA: TGCGCCAGCAGCCCCCAGGGTAACTATGGCTACACCTTC. Its protein product is CASSPQGNYGYTF. The chain has TRBV5-1 and TRBJ1-2; D is perhaps TRBD1 (5 bases). Per the germline V gene, CDR1 is SGHRS and CDR2 is YFSETQ. V was shortened by 4 bases and J by 1 base, with 8 bases between the two germline ends. The CDR3 consists of 13 residues.

This clonotype appeared once. The chain recombines TRBV6-1 with TRBJ2-3; maybe TRBD1 (5 bases). Germline V gene data show CDR1 as MNHNS and CDR2 as SASEGT. This CDR3 region has 13 residues. V shed 5 bases and J shed 0 bases, with 6 bases lying between them. CDR3 nucleotides: TGTGCCAGCAGTCGACAGAGCACAGATACGCAGTATTTT. Its translation: CASSRQSTDTQYF.

This clonotype was recorded a few times. The chain carries TRBV29-1 and TRBJ2-3, with D tentatively TRBD2 (5 bases). Trimming stripped 4 bases from V and 3 bases from J, with 8 bases between. The CDR3 runs 12 residues. CDR1 is SQVTM, CDR2 ANQGSEA, per germline. CDR3 bases: TGCAGCGTTGTTGGAGGAACAGATACGCAGTATTTT. Its protein is CSVVGGTDTQYF.

The chain joins TRBV6-5 to TRBJ2-1; weak D call: TRBD1 (6 bases). V was cut by 5 bases and J by 4 bases, with 12 bases left in between. Germline CDR1 and CDR2: MNHEY and SVGAGI. This CDR3 has 14 amino acids. As DNA, the CDR3 is TGTGCCAGCAGTCGACAGGCGACATACAATGAGCAGTTCTTC. The encoded protein is CASSRQATYNEQFF.

Worth noting for this clonotype: Compared with germline, one end of the junction differs, possibly owing to a read error. V usage is TRBV29-1 and J usage is TRBJ2-1; 8 bases fit TRBD1. Germline V gene sequence: CDR1 SQVTM, CDR2 ANQGSEA. The length of the CDR3 is 12 residues. The CDR3 region is CSFDRGYNEQFF. CDR3 coding DNA: TGCAGCTTTGACAGGGGTTACAATGAGCAGTTCTTC.

The sample holds many counts of this clonotype. The chain combines TRBV5-1 with TRBJ2-7; D is perhaps TRBD1 (6 bases). The CDR3 is 12 amino acids. Germline assignment: CDR1 SGHRS and CDR2 YFSETQ. V lost 1 base and J lost 4, with 6 bases in between. In nucleotides, the CDR3 is TGCGCCAGCAGCTTGACAGGGTACGAGCAGTACTTC. Translating gives CASSLTGYEQYF.

Points on this clonotype: A much more abundant neighbour one base away suggests this may be a read error. The CDR3 does not end in the conserved phenylalanine or tryptophan, so this is likely a read error. The genes are TRBV20-1 and TRBJ1-1; D unclear. Germline V gene data show CDR1 as DFQATT and CDR2 as SNEGSKA (reference sequence). The CDR3 consists of 16 residues. V lost 5 bases and J 0 bases, leaving 19 bases between the germline ends. CDR3 in DNA: TGCAGTGCTTGGCTTCCGGGAAGAATCATGAACACTGAAGCTTTCCTT. This sequence encodes CSAWLPGRIMNTEAFL.

The J gene is TRBJ1-1, the V gene TRBV7-9, with D perhaps matching TRBD1 (5 bases). The CDR3 sequence is 15 residues long. Per the germline V gene, CDR1 is SEHNR and CDR2 is FQNEAQ (reference sequence). Trimming left V 0 bases short and J 3 bases short, with 11 bases between. The CDR3 protein is CASSLAGREDTEAFF. DNA for the CDR3: TGTGCCAGCAGCTTAGCCGGCAGGGAGGACACTGAAGCTTTCTTT.